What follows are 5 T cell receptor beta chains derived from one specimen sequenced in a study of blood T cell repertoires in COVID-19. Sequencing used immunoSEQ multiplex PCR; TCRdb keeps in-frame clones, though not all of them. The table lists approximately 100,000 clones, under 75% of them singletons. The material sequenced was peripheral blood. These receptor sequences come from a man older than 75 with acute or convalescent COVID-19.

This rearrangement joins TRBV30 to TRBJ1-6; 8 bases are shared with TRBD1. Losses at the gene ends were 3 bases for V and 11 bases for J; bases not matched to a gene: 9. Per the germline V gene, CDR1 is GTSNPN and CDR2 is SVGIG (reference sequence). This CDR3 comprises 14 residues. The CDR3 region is CAWSRQGARPPLHF. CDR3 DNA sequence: TGTGCCTGGAGCCGTCAGGGGGCGCGGCCACCCCTCCACTTT.

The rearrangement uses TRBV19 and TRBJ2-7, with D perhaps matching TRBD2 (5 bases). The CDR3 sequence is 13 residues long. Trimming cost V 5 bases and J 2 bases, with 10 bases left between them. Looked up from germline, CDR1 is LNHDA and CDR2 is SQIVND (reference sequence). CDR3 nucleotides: TGTGCCAGTAGTGTGGACGGGGCCTACGAGCAGTACTTC. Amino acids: CASSVDGAYEQYF.

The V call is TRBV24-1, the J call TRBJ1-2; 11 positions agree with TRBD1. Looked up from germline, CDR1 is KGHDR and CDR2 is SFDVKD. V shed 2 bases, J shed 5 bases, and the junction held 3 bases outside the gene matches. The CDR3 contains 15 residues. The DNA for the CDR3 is TGTGCCACCAGTGATTCGGGACAGGGGGTTTATGGCTACACCTTC. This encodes CATSDSGQGVYGYTF.

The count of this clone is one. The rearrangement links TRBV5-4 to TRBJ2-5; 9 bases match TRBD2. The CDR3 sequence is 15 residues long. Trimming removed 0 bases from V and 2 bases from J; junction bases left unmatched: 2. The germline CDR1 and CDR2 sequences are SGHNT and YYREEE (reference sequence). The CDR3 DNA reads TGTGCCAGCAGCTTGGGACTAGCGGAGCAAGAGACCCAGTACTTC. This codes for CASSLGLAEQETQYF.

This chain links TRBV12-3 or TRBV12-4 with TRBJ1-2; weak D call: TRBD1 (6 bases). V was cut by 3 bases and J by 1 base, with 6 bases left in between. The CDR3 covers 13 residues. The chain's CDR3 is CASSLDSNYGYTF. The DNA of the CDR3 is TGTGCCAGCAGTTTGGACAGTAACTATGGCTACACCTTC.